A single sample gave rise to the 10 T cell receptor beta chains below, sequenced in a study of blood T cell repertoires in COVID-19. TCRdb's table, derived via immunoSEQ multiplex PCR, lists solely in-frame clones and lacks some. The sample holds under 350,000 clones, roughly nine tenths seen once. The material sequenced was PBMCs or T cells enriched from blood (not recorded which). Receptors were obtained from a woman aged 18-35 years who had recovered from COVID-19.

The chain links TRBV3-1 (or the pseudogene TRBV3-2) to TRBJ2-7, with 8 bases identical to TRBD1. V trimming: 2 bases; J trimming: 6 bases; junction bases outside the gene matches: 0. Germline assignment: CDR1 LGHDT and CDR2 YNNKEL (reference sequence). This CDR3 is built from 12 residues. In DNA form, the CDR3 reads TGTGCCAGCAGCCAAACAGGGGGCGAGCAGTACTTC. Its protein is CASSQTGGEQYF.

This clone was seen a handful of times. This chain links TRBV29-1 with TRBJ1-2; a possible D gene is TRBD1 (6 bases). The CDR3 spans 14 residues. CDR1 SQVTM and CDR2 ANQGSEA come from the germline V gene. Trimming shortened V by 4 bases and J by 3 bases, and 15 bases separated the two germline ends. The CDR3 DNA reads TGCAGCGTTGTAGACAGGTTCGGGGACTATGGCTACACCTTC. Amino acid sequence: CSVVDRFGDYGYTF. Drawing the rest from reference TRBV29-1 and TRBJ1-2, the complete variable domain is SAVISQKPSRDICQRGTSLTIQCQVDSQVTMMFWYRQQPGQSLTLIATANQGSEATYESGFVIDKFPISRPNLTFSTLTVSNMSPEDSSIYLCSVVDRFGDYGYTFGSGTRLTVV.

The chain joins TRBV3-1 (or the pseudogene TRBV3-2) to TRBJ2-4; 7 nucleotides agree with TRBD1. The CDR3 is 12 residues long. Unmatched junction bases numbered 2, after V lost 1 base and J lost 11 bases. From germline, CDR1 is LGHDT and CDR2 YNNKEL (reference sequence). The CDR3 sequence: CASSQGTGLQYF. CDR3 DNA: TGTGCCAGCAGCCAAGGGACAGGCCTTCAGTACTTC.

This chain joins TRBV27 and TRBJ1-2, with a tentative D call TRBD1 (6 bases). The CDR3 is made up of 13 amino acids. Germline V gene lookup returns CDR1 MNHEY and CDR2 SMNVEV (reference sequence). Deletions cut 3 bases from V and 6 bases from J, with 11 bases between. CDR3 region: CASSLWAGDGYTF. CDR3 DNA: TGTGCCAGCAGTTTGTGGGCAGGGGATGGCTACACCTTC.

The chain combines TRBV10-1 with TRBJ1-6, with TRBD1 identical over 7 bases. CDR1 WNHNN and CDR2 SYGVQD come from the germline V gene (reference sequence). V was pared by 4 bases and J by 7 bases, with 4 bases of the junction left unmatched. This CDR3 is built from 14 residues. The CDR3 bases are TGCGCCAGCAGTGTTACAGGGGCGAATTCACCCCTCCACTTT. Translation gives CASSVTGANSPLHF.

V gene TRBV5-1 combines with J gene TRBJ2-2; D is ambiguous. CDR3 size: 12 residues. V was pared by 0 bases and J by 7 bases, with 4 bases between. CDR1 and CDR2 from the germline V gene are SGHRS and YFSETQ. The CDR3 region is CASSLGGGELFF. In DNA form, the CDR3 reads TGCGCCAGCAGCTTGGGCGGCGGGGAGCTGTTTTTT.

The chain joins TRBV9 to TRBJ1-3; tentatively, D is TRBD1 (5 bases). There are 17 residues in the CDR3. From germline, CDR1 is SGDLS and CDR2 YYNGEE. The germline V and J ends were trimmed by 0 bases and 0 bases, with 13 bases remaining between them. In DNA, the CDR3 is TGTGCCAGCAGCGTAGGTAACAGGCGATACTCTGGAAACACCATATATTTT. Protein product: CASSVGNRRYSGNTIYF.

The chain's CDR3 is CATSDPGTSGVGEQFF. DNA for the CDR3: TGTGCCACCAGTGATCCCGGGACTAGCGGCGTCGGTGAGCAGTTCTTC. The chain links TRBV24-1 to TRBJ2-1; 11 bases agree with TRBD2. The CDR3 covers 16 residues. V gave up 3 bases and J gave up 9 bases; unmatched junction bases: 9. CDR1 KGHDR and CDR2 SFDVKD come from the germline V gene.

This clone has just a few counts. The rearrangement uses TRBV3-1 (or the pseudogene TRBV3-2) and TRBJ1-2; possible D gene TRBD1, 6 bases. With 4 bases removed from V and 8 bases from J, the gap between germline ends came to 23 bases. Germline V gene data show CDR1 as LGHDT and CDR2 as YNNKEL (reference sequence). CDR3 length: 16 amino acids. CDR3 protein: CASSPRGLTGLLGYTF. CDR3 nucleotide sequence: TGTGCCAGCAGCCCCCGAGGCCTAACAGGGCTACTAGGCTACACCTTC.

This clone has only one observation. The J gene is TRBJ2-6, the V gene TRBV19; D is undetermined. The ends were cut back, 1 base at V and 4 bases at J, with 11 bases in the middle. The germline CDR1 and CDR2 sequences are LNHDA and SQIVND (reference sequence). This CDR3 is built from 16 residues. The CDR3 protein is CASSIVGGSGANVLTF. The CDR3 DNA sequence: TGTGCCAGTAGTATAGTAGGCGGTTCCGGGGCCAACGTCCTGACTTTC.